The 3 T cell receptor beta chains given below trace back to one sample, sequenced in a study of shared clonotypes between healthy human individuals. Repertoires were generated with immunoSEQ multiplex PCR, while TCRdb's copy carries only in-frame clones and drops some. The sample includes some 500,000 clones, 95% to 97% of them seen just once. Sample: naive CD4+ T cells sorted from blood. The subset is: CD45RA+ positively selected. The receptors here all came from a woman in her thirties in good health.

The chain joins TRBV28 to TRBJ2-5; D is ambiguous. The germline gives CDR1 MDHEN, CDR2 SYDVKM. V lost 7 bases to trimming and J lost 4 bases, with 7 bases between them. The CDR3 has 11 residues. CDR3 protein: CASKWVETQYF. The CDR3 DNA is TGTGCCAGCAAGTGGGTAGAGACCCAGTACTTC.

The chain links TRBV11-2 to TRBJ1-6, with D unresolved. The CDR3 contains 14 residues. Germline-derived CDR1 and CDR2 are SGHAT and FQNNGV. Trimming stripped 5 bases from V and 7 bases from J, with 12 bases between. The CDR3 loop is CASSRSLRNSPLHF. CDR3 in DNA: TGTGCCAGCAGCAGGTCACTCCGCAATTCACCCCTCCACTTT.

The J gene is TRBJ1-1, the V gene TRBV2, with D perhaps TRBD1 (5 bases). The V end was cut by 8 bases, the J end by 0 bases, with 10 bases between. The CDR3 extends over 13 amino acids. CDR1 and CDR2 (germline): SNHLY, FYNNEI. The CDR3 nucleotides read TGTGCCAGCTCCGGGGCCATGAACACTGAAGCTTTCTTT. Translation gives CASSGAMNTEAFF.